Listed below are T cell receptor beta chains from one sample, sequenced in a study of early T cells in non-severe SARS-CoV-2 infection. Using its own MiXCR run on the 5' RACE reads, TCRdb lists one record per CDR3 protein. This sample has roughly 100,000 distinct CDR3 sequences; over 9.5% occur once, and the top ten carry 4% to 4.5%. The sample here was whole blood, taken at baseline. These receptors were collected from an adult who was a healthcare worker with PCR-confirmed SARS-CoV-2 infection or an uninfected control (not recorded which). Both conserved end residues are part of each CDR3. Fields, in order: CDR3 DNA, CDR3 protein, V gene, J gene, clone size, D gene. D genes are given only for firm matches. Size is stated for part of the rows, as once, few or many counts, or as a class when the clone is expanded.

cdr3_nt: TGTGCCAGCAGTTTGGACAGGGCGGGTGCCAAAAACATTCAGTACTTC
cdr3_aa: CASSLDRAGAKNIQYF
v_call: TRBV6-6
j_call: TRBJ2-4
clone_size: many
d_call: TRBD1

cdr3_nt: TGTGCCAGCTCGCCCCTCGAGGCCAACGTCCTGACTTTC
cdr3_aa: CASSPLEANVLTF
v_call: TRBV18
j_call: TRBJ2-6
clone_size: .
d_call: .

cdr3_nt: TGTGCCTGGAGTGTACAGTCTGGGGGGGCCGCCACCCTCCACTTT
cdr3_aa: CAWSVQSGGAATLHF
v_call: TRBV30
j_call: TRBJ1-6
clone_size: few
d_call: .

cdr3_nt: TGTGCCACCAGCAGAGGGGGAACCCAGTCCCATGAGCAGTTCTTC
cdr3_aa: CATSRGGTQSHEQFF
v_call: TRBV15
j_call: TRBJ2-1
clone_size: .
d_call: .

cdr3_nt: TGCGCCAGCAGCTTGTTCCGGGCTACAAAGGAGTATGGCTACACCTTC
cdr3_aa: CASSLFRATKEYGYTF
v_call: TRBV5-1
j_call: TRBJ1-2
clone_size: .
d_call: .

cdr3_nt: TGCAGTGCGAGGTATCTTCCGGGCGGTGAGCAGTTCTTC
cdr3_aa: CSARYLPGGEQFF
v_call: TRBV20-1
j_call: TRBJ2-1
clone_size: .
d_call: .

cdr3_nt: TGCGCCAGCAAACAGGACGCAACTAATGAAAAACTGTTTTTT
cdr3_aa: CASKQDATNEKLFF
v_call: TRBV5-1
j_call: TRBJ1-4
clone_size: .
d_call: .

cdr3_nt: TGTGCCAGCAGCCCCCTGGGGGGGCCCAGCACAGATACGCAGTATTTT
cdr3_aa: CASSPLGGPSTDTQYF
v_call: TRBV27
j_call: TRBJ2-3
clone_size: .
d_call: .

cdr3_nt: TGTGCCAGCAGTATAAGCAATGAGCAGTTCTTC
cdr3_aa: CASSISNEQFF
v_call: TRBV12-3/TRBV12-4
j_call: TRBJ2-1
clone_size: .
d_call: .

cdr3_nt: TGTGCCAGCAGCTTAAGTATGGGGACAGGGCCCCCCCTCCACTTT
cdr3_aa: CASSLSMGTGPPLHF
v_call: TRBV7-2
j_call: TRBJ1-6
clone_size: .
d_call: TRBD1

cdr3_nt: TGTGCCAGCAGCCAGAGGAGAGCTTTTGCAACTAATGAAAAACTGTTTTTT
cdr3_aa: CASSQRRAFATNEKLFF
v_call: TRBV4-2
j_call: TRBJ1-4
clone_size: .
d_call: .

cdr3_nt: TGTGCCAGCAGTTACTCCCGGTACAATGAGCAGTTCTTC
cdr3_aa: CASSYSRYNEQFF
v_call: TRBV6-2/TRBV6-3
j_call: TRBJ2-1
clone_size: few
d_call: .

cdr3_nt: TGTGCCAGCAGCTTAGTGCCCGGTAACAATGAGCAGTTCTTC
cdr3_aa: CASSLVPGNNEQFF
v_call: TRBV7-9
j_call: TRBJ2-1
clone_size: .
d_call: .

cdr3_nt: TGCGCCAGCAGTGAGTACCTCCCCCCGTACGAGCAGTACTTC
cdr3_aa: CASSEYLPPYEQYF
v_call: TRBV10-2
j_call: TRBJ2-7
clone_size: .
d_call: .

cdr3_nt: TGCAGCGTTTGGACAGACTACAATGAGCAGTTCTTC
cdr3_aa: CSVWTDYNEQFF
v_call: TRBV29-1
j_call: TRBJ2-1
clone_size: few
d_call: .

cdr3_nt: TGTGCCAGCAGTTTCTCCAGGACTAGTTATGGGGGTGAGCAGTTCTTC
cdr3_aa: CASSFSRTSYGGEQFF
v_call: TRBV28
j_call: TRBJ2-1
clone_size: many
d_call: TRBD2